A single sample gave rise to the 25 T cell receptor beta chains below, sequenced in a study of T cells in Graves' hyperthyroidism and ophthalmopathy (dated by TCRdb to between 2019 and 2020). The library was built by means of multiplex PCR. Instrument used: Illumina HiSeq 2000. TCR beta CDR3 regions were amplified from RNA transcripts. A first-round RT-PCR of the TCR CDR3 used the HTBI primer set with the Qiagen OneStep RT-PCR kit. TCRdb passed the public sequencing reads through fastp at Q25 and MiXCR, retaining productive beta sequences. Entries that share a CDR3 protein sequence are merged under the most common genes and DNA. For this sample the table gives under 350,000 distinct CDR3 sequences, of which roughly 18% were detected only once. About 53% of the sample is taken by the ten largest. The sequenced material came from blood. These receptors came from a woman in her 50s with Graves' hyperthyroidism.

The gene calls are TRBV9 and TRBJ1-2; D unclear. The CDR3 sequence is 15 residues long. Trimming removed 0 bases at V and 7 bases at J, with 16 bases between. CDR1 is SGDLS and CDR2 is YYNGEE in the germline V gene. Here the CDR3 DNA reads TGTGCCAGCAGCGTAGACCCGGCCCTTCCTCCTGGCTACACCTTC. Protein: CASSVDPALPPGYTF.

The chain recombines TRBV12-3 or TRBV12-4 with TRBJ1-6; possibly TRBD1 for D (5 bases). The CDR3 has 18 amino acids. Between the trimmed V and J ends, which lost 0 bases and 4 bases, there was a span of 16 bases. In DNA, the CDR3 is TGTGCCAGCAGTTTAGCGGGGCATTATGGAGGGTATAATTCACCCCTCCACTTT. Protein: CASSLAGHYGGYNSPLHF.

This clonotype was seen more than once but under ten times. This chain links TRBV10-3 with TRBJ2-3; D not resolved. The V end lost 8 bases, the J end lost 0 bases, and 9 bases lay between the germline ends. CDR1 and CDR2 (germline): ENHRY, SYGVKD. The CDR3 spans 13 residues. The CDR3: CAIRLSSTDTQYF. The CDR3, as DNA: TGTGCCATCCGGCTGAGTAGCACAGATACGCAGTATTTT.

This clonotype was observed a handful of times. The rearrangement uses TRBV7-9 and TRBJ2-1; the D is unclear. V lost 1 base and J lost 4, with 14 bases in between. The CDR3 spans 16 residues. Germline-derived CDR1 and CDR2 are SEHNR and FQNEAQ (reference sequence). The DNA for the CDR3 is TGTGCCAGCAGCTTAGAGTCCCGGCTTGATTACAATGAGCAGTTCTTC. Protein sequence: CASSLESRLDYNEQFF.

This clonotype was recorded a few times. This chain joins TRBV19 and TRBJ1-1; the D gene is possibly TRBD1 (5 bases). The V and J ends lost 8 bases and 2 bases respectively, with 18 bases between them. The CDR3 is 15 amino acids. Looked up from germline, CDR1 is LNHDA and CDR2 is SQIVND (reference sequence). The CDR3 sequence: CASGTGDSLNTEAFF. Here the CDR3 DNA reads TGTGCCAGTGGGACGGGAGACAGTCTAAACACTGAAGCTTTCTTT.

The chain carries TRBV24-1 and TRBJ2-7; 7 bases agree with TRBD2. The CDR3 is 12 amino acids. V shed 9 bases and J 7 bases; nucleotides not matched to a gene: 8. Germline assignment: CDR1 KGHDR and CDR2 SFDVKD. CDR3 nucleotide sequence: TGTGCCACCGAGGGAGGGGTAGGAGAGCAGTACTTC. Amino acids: CATEGGVGEQYF.

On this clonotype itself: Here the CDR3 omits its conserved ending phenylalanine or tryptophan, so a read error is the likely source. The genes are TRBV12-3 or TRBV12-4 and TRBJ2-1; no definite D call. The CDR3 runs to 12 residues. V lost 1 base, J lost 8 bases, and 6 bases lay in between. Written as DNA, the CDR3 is TGTGCCAGCAGTTTAGTAGTCGATGAGCAGTTCTGC. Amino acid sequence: CASSLVVDEQFC.

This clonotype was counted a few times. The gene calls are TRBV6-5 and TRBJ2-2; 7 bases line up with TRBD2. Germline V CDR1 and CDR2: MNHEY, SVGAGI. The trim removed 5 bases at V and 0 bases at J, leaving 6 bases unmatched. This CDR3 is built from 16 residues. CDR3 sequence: CASSIELATNTGELFF. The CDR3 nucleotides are TGTGCCAGCAGTATCGAACTAGCGACGAACACCGGGGAGCTGTTTTTT.

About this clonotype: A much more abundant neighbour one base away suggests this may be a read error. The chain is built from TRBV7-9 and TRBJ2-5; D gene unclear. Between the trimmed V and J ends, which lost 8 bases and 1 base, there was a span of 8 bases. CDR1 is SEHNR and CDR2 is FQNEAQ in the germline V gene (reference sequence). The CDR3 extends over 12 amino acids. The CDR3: CASEWGQETQYF. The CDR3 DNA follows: TGTGCCAGCGAGTGGGGCCAAGAGACCCAGTACTTC.

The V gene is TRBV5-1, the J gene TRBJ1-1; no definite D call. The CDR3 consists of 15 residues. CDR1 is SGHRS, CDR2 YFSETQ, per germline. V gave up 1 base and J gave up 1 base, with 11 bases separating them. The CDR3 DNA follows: TGCGCCAGCAGCTTGTTGGCCCAGTCGAACACTGAAGCTTTCTTT. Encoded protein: CASSLLAQSNTEAFF.

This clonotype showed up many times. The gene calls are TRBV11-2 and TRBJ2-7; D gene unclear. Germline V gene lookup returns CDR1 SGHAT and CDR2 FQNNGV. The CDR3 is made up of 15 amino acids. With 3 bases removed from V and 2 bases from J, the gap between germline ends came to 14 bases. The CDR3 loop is CASSFSSAITYEQYF. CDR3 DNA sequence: TGTGCCAGCAGCTTTAGTTCAGCGATTACCTACGAGCAGTACTTC. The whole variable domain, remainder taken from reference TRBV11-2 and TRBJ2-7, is EAGVAQSPRYKIIEKRQSVAFWCNPISGHATLYWYQQILGQGPKLLIQFQNNGVVDDSQLPKDRFSAERLKGVDSTLKIQPAKLEDSAVYLCASSFSSAITYEQYFGPGTRLTVT.

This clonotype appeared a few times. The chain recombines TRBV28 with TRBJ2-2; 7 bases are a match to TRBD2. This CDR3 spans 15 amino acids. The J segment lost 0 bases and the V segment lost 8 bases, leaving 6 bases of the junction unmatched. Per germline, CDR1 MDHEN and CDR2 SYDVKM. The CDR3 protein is CASHTGGANTGELFF. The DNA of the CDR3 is TGTGCCAGCCACACGGGAGGCGCGAACACCGGGGAGCTGTTTTTT.

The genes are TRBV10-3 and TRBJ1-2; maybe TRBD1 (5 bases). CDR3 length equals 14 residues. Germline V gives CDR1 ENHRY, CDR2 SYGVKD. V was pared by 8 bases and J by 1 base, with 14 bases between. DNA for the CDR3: TGTGCCATCGGGGGGGTGCGGGGTAACTATGGCTACACCTTC. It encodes CAIGGVRGNYGYTF.

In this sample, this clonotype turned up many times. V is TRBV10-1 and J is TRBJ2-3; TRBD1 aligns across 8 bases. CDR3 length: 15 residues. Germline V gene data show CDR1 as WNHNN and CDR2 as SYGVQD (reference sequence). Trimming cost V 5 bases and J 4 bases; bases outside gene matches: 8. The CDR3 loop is CASSTTGGSADTQYF. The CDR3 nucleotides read TGCGCCAGCAGTACTACAGGGGGTTCAGCAGATACGCAGTATTTT.

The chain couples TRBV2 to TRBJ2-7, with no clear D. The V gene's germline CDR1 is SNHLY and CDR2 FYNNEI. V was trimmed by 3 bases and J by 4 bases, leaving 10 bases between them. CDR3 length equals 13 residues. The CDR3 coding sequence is TGTGCCAGCAGTGAGCAGCATAGATACGAGCAGTACTTC. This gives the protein CASSEQHRYEQYF.

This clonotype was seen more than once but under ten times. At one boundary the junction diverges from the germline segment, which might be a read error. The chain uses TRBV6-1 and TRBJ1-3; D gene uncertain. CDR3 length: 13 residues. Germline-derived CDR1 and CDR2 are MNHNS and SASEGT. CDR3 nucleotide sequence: TGTGCCAGCACTGAATCCTCTGGAAACACCATATATTTT. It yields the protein CASTESSGNTIYF.

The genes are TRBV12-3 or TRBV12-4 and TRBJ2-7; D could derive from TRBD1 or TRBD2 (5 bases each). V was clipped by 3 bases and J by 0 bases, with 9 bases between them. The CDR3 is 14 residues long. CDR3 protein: CASSFGGGSYEQYF. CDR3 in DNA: TGTGCCAGCAGTTTTGGTGGGGGCTCCTACGAGCAGTACTTC.

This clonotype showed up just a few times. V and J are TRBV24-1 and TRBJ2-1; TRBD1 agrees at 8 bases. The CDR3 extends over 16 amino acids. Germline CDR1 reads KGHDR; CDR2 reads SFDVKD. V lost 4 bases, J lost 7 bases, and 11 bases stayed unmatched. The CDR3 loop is CATSDPEQGARNEQFF. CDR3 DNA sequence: TGTGCCACCAGTGACCCTGAGCAGGGGGCGCGAAATGAGCAGTTCTTC.

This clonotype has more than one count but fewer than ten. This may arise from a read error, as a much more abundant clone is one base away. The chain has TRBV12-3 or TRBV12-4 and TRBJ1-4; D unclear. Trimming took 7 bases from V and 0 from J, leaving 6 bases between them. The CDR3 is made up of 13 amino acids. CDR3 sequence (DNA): TGTGCCAGCATCGGGGCAACTAATGAAAAACTGTTTTTT. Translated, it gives CASIGATNEKLFF.

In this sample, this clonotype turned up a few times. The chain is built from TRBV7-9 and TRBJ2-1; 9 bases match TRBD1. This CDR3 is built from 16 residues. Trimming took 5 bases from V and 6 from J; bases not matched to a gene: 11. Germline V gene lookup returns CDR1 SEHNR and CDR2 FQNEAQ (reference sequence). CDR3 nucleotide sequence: TGTGCCAGCAGCGACCGACAGGGGGTATTTGTCAATGAGCAGTTCTTC. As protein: CASSDRQGVFVNEQFF.

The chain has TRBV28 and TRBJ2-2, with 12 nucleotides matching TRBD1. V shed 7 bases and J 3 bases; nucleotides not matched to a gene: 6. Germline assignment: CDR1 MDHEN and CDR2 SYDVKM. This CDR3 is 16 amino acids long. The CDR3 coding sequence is TGTGCCAGCAACGCGGGGGACAGGGGGCACACCGGGGAGCTGTTTTTT. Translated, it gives CASNAGDRGHTGELFF.

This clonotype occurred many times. CDR3 sequence reads: CASSQAGYQETQYF. The DNA of the CDR3 is TGTGCCAGCAGCCAAGCGGGGTACCAAGAGACCCAGTACTTC. The rearrangement links TRBV3-1 to TRBJ2-5; perhaps TRBD2 as D (5 bases). CDR1 is LGHDT, CDR2 YNNKEL, per germline (reference sequence). The CDR3 has 14 amino acids. The V gene lost 1 base and the J gene lost 0 bases, with 6 bases spanning the gap.

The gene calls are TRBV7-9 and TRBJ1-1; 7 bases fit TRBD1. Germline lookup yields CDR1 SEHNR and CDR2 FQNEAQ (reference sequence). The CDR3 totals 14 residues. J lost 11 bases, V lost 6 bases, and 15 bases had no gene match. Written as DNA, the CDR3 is TGTGCCAGCAGTCCCAGGACCCTGACAGGGCGTGCTTTCTTT. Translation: CASSPRTLTGRAFF.

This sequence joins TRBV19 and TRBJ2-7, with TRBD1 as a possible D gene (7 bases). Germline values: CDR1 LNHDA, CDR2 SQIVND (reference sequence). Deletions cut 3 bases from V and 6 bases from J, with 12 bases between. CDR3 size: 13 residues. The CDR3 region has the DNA TGTGCCAGTAGTATGGGGCAGGGGGGCGAGCAGTACTTC. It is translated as CASSMGQGGEQYF.

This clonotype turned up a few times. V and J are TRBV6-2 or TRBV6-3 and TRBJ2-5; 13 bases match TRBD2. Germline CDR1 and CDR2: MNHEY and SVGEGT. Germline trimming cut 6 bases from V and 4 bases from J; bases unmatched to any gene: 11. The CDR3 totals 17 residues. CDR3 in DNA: TGTGCCAGCAGCCGATACGGACTAGCGGGGGAATCAGAGACCCAGTACTTC. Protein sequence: CASSRYGLAGESETQYF.